The 12 T cell receptor beta chains given below trace back to one sample, sequenced in a study of neurological immune-mediated disorders. One entry per CDR3 protein results from TCRdb running MiXCR on the 5' RACE reads. Seen here are 15,000 to 20,000 distinct CDR3 sequences, 7.5% observed once, and the top ten hold roughly 17%. Sequencing input: CD8+ T cells from blood. The receptors originated from a woman in her thirties with HTLV-1-associated myelopathy (HAM/TSP).

This clonotype came up many times. J is TRBJ1-2 and V is TRBV6-6; the D gene is possibly TRBD1 (5 bases). The length of the CDR3 is 15 residues. The ends were cut back, 7 bases at V and 3 bases at J, with 18 bases in the middle. CDR1 MNHNY and CDR2 SVGAGI come from the germline V gene (reference sequence). The CDR3, as DNA: TGTGCCAGCACATACGGGACGGACGGGCACTATGGCTACACCTTC. This codes for CASTYGTDGHYGYTF.

This clonotype was observed at least ten times. The gene calls are TRBV29-1 and TRBJ2-1, with D maybe TRBD2 (5 bases). V lost 3 bases and J 1 base, leaving 10 bases between the germline ends. Germline lookup yields CDR1 SQVTM and CDR2 ANQGSEA. This CDR3 is 14 amino acids long. CDR3: CSVDAGISYNEQFF. CDR3 bases: TGCAGCGTTGACGCCGGGATTTCCTACAATGAGCAGTTCTTC.

Many counts were recorded for this clonotype. This chain joins TRBV5-6 and TRBJ1-2; 9 bases align to TRBD1. Germline V gene lookup returns CDR1 SGHDT and CDR2 YYEEEE. This CDR3 has 14 residues. After removal of 0 bases from V and 6 bases from J, the junction contained 3 bases not matched to a gene. The CDR3 spells CASSLGTGADGYTF. CDR3 nucleotides: TGTGCCAGCAGCTTGGGGACAGGGGCAGATGGCTACACCTTC.

This clonotype was picked up many times. V is TRBV20-1 and J is TRBJ2-1; tentatively, D is TRBD1 or TRBD2 (5 bases each). The CDR3 is 11 amino acids. Trimming stripped 1 base from V and 8 bases from J, with 6 bases between. Germline CDR1 and CDR2: DFQATT and SNEGSKA (reference sequence). The DNA for the CDR3 is TGCAGTGCTAGAGGGGGGTATGAGCAGTTCTTC. It is translated as CSARGGYEQFF.

This clonotype has a count of ten or more. The chain has TRBV27 and TRBJ1-2, with TRBD1 identical over 10 bases. Looked up from germline, CDR1 is MNHEY and CDR2 is SMNVEV (reference sequence). The CDR3 has 18 amino acids. V shed 7 bases, J shed 0 bases, and the junction held 14 bases outside the gene matches. This CDR3 reads CASTSRGTGVIPNYGYTF. DNA of the CDR3: TGTGCCAGCACCTCCAGGGGGACAGGGGTAATTCCTAACTATGGCTACACCTTC.

This clonotype was observed many times. The chain employs TRBV2 and TRBJ1-5; the D gene is possibly TRBD1 (6 bases). Trimming removed 3 bases from V and 7 bases from J, with 19 bases in between. The CDR3 has 16 amino acids. Germline V gene data show CDR1 as SNHLY and CDR2 as FYNNEI. Written as DNA, the CDR3 is TGTGCCAGCAGTGAGTTTGCAGGGGCCAGCCGGCAGCCCCAGCATTTT. Its translation is CASSEFAGASRQPQHF.

This clonotype came up many times. This CDR3 reads CASSPHEQFF. DNA for the CDR3: TGTGCCAGCAGCCCCCATGAGCAGTTCTTC. The V and J genes are TRBV7-9 and TRBJ2-1; D is unresolved. V gave up 5 bases and J gave up 8 bases, with 4 bases separating them. Germline CDR1 is SEHNR and CDR2 is FQNEAQ (reference sequence). CDR3 size: 10 residues.

Judged by abundance, this clonotype is medium-sized (0.01 to 0.1%). The genes are TRBV10-3 and TRBJ1-1, with a possible D match to TRBD1 (5 bases). Germline V gives CDR1 ENHRY, CDR2 SYGVKD. CDR3 length: 16 amino acids. V was clipped by 2 bases and J by 0 bases, with 13 bases between them. Written as DNA, the CDR3 is TGTGCCATCAGTGAGGGAGGAAGGGGAATGAACACTGAAGCTTTCTTT. Amino acids: CAISEGGRGMNTEAFF.

Ten or more counts support this clonotype. The chain uses TRBV27 and TRBJ1-4, with D unclear. Germline V gene sequence: CDR1 MNHEY, CDR2 SMNVEV (reference sequence). Trimming cost V 0 bases and J 4 bases, with 15 bases left between them. This CDR3 comprises 17 residues. The CDR3 nucleotides read TGTGCCAGCAGTTTATCTAGCTCGGGCCTCATTAATGAAAAACTGTTTTTT. Residues: CASSLSSSGLINEKLFF.

In this sample, this clonotype turned up many times. The J gene is TRBJ2-3, the V gene TRBV12-3 or TRBV12-4; 7 bases map to TRBD2. The CDR3 runs 15 residues. The V and J ends lost 6 bases and 2 bases, in that order; junction bases with no gene match: 8. The CDR3 is CASSDGTTNTDTQYF. The CDR3 bases are TGTGCCAGCAGCGACGGGACTACTAACACAGATACGCAGTATTTT.

The sample holds many counts of this clonotype. The J gene is TRBJ1-2, the V gene TRBV3-1; D may be TRBD1 (6 bases). V was trimmed by 1 base and J by 3 bases, leaving 12 bases between them. CDR3 length: 15 residues. CDR1 and CDR2 (germline): LGHDT, YNNKEL (reference sequence). CDR3 sequence (DNA): TGTGCCAGCAGCCAAGGGACAGTGTACGACTATGGCTACACCTTC. It translates to CASSQGTVYDYGYTF. The full variable domain, rest sourced from reference TRBV3-1 and TRBJ1-2, is DTAVSQTPKYLVTQMGNDKSIKCEQNLGHDTMYWYKQDSKKFLKIMFSYNNKELIINETVPNRFSPKSPDKAHLNLHINSLELGDSAVYFCASSQGTVYDYGYTFGSGTRLTVV.

This clonotype was seen repeatedly, ten times or more. This sequence joins TRBV12-3 or TRBV12-4 and TRBJ2-3; tentative D call: TRBD1 (5 bases). The V gene lost 8 bases and the J gene lost 6 bases, with 15 bases spanning the gap. This CDR3 is 13 amino acids long. The DNA of the CDR3 is TGTGCCAGCCGATCCCAGGACATGGATACGCAGTATTTT. Amino acid sequence: CASRSQDMDTQYF.